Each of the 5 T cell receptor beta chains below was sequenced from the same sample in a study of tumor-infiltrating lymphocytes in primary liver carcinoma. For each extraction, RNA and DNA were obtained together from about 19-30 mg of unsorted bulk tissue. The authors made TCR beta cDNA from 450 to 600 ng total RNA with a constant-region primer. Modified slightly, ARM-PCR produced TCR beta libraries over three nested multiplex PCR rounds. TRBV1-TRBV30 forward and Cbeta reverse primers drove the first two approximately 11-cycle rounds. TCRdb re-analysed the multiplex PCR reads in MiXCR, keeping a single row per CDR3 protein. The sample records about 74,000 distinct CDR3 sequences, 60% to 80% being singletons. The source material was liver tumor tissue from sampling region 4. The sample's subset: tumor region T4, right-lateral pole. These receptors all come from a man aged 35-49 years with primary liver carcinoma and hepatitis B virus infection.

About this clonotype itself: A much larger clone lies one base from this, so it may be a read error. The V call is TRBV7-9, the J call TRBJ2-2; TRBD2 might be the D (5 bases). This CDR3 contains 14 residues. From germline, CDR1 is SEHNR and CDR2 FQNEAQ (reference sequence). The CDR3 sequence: CASSLVIQTGELYF. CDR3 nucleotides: TGTGCCAGCAGCTTAGTCATTCAGACCGGGGAGCTGTATTTT.

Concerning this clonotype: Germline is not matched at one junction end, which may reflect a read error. The CDR3 DNA reads TGCGCTAGTGGTTTGGTCTTAAGACAGGGGCTCTATGGCTACACCTTC. It is translated as CASGLVLRQGLYGYTF. The chain is built from TRBV12-5 and TRBJ1-2; 8 bases line up with TRBD1. The length of the CDR3 is 16 residues. CDR1 and CDR2 (germline): LGHNT, FRNRAP.

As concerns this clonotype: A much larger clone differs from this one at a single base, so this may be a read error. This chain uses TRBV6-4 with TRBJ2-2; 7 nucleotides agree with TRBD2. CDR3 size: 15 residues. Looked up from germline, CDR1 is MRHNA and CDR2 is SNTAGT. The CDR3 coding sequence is TGTGCCAGCAGTGAACGGGAGGCCCCCCCCGGGGAGCTGCTTTTT. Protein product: CASSEREAPPGELLF.

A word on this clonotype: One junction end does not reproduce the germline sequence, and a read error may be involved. In nucleotides, the CDR3 is TGTGACAGCTGTTGGACAGGGGGGGACGAGCAGTACTTC. Its protein is CDSCWTGGDEQYF. This chain uses TRBV12-3 or TRBV12-4 with TRBJ2-7; 10 nucleotides align to TRBD1. The CDR3 is 13 amino acids.

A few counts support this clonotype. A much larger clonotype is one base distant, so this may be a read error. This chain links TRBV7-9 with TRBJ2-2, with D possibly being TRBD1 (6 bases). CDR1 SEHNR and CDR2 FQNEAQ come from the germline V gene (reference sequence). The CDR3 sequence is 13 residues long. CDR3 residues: CVSSAQGNGELFF. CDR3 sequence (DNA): TGTGTCAGCAGCGCACAGGGTAACGGGGAGCTGTTTTTT. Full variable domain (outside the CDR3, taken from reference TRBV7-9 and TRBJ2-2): DTGVSQNPRHKITKRGQNVTFRCDPISEHNRLYWYRQTLGQGPEFLTYFQNEAQLEKSRLLSDRFSAERPKGSFSTLEIQRTEQGDSAMYLCVSSAQGNGELFFGEGSRLTVL.